This paragraph reports one TCR beta chain. Its matching antigen is unknown. The CDR3 totals 12 residues. Trimming shortened V by 0 bases and J by 3 bases, and 6 bases separated the two germline ends. The germline CDR1 and CDR2 sequences are SQVTM and ANQGSEA. This record belongs to a study of T cells in Graves' hyperthyroidism and ophthalmopathy. Study-wide findings and caveats: Most clonotypes expanded in the thyroid (above 0.001) were also present in blood.

TCR beta CDR3 regions were amplified from RNA. With the HTBI primer set, the TCR CDR3 went through a first round of RT-PCR. MiXCR, applied by TCRdb to the multiplex PCR reads, yields one record per CDR3 protein. The sample carries some 370,000 distinct CDR3 sequences, approximately 18% recorded once. Patients aged 18 to 65 had newly diagnosed hyperthyroidism of under 2 months' duration. The diagnoses drew upon clinical symptoms, serum thyroxine and TRAb, thyroid ultrasound and orbital computed tomography. The sequencing sample was made of blood. The receptor's source is a woman between 25 and 40 years old with Graves' hyperthyroidism that later progressed to Graves' ophthalmopathy. The chain couples TRBV29-1 to TRBJ2-7; D is ambiguous. CDR3 DNA: TGCAGCGTTGAAGATTTAGACTACGAGCAGTACTTC. It encodes CSVEDLDYEQYF.